Shown below are 2 T cell receptor beta chains from a single sample sequenced in a study of shared T cell receptors in the human thymus. Sequencing was performed with immunoSEQ multiplex PCR; in TCRdb, only in-frame clones are kept and a portion is missing. This sample has 500,000 to 850,000 clones, with about 89% found just once. This sample was also put to use in a study of human thymus T cells.

The sequenced sample was thymocytes. The receptors stem from a boy under three years old with a congenital heart defect.

This clone showed up just a few times. This chain uses TRBV6-1 with TRBJ2-1; 7 bases are a match to TRBD2. The CDR3 runs to 16 residues. V shed 3 bases, J shed 3 bases, and the junction held 8 bases outside the gene matches. In germline, CDR1 is MNHNS, CDR2 SASEGT. In DNA form, the CDR3 reads TGTGCCAGCAGTGAGGGGCCGCGGGAGTTCTACAATGAGCAGTTCTTC. This translates into CASSEGPREFYNEQFF.

The chain employs TRBV10-3 and TRBJ1-2; TRBD1 might be the D (5 bases). Germline V gene sequence: CDR1 ENHRY, CDR2 SYGVKD. Trimming shortened V by 0 bases and J by 6 bases, and 11 bases separated the two germline ends. CDR3 length: 14 residues. The DNA of the CDR3 is TGTGCCATCAGTGAGTCGCCCGGGGGGGATGGCTACACCTTC. This encodes CAISESPGGDGYTF.